The rows below give T cell receptor beta chains drawn from one sample of a study of naive and memory T cell subsets. TCRdb ran MiXCR on the 5' RACE reads and lists one entry per CDR3 protein. The sample has tens of thousands of distinct CDR3 sequences, 7.2% seen once; the top ten hold around 9.6%. The receptors were sampled from a male donor in good health. CDR3s include the opening cysteine and the closing phenylalanine or tryptophan. Each record gives: clone size, J gene, V gene, D gene, CDR3 DNA, CDR3 protein. A D gene is named only where the DNA matches it firmly. The size entry is marked missing in some rows and otherwise reads once, few, many or a size class.

- | TRBJ1-5 | TRBV19 | - | TGTGCCAGTAGTATAGCCGACACGAATCAGCCCCAGCATTTT | CASSIADTNQPQHF
many | TRBJ1-1 | TRBV6-5 | - | TGTGCCAGCAGTTACTCCGGGGCTATGAACTGGAACACTGAAGCTTTCTTT | CASSYSGAMNWNTEAFF
few | TRBJ2-3 | TRBV24-1 | - | TGTGCCACAGGTGGGGGAAACGCAGATACGCAGTATTTT | CATGGGNADTQYF
many | TRBJ1-1 | TRBV10-3 | TRBD1 | TGTGCCATCAGTGATGCGACAGGGACAAACACTGAAGCTTTCTTT | CAISDATGTNTEAFF
- | TRBJ2-3 | TRBV18 | TRBD2 | TGTGCCAGCTCGGGACTAGCGGGATTGTTGAGCACAGATACGCAGTATTTT | CASSGLAGLLSTDTQYF
many | TRBJ1-4 | TRBV20-1 | - | TGCAGTGCTAGAGATTACACAGATCATAATGAAAAACTGTTTTTT | CSARDYTDHNEKLFF
- | TRBJ2-1 | TRBV10-1 | TRBD2 | TGCGCCAGCAGTACTAGCGGGGGGCAGGTGCAGTTCTTC | CASSTSGGQVQFF
many | TRBJ2-1 | TRBV6-2/TRBV6-3 | TRBD1 | TGTGCCAGCAGCGCGACAGGGGAGACCTACAATGAGCAGTTCTTC | CASSATGETYNEQFF
few | TRBJ1-2 | TRBV27 | - | TGTGCCAGCAGCCCTATAGCACCCGGGGGACCAACAGGGACATGGGGCTACACCTTC | CASSPIAPGGPTGTWGYTF
- | TRBJ1-4 | TRBV12-3/TRBV12-4 | TRBD1 | TGTGCCAGCAAATCAGGGGGTTTGGAAAAACTGTTTTTT | CASKSGGLEKLFF
few | TRBJ2-7 | TRBV2 | - | TGTGCCAGCAGTGAGGGGCTCAGTACCTACGAGCAGTACTTC | CASSEGLSTYEQYF
- | TRBJ1-5 | TRBV4-2 | - | TGTGCCAGCAGCCAATATAACAGGCGAGGGGGCAATCAGCCCCAGCATTTT | CASSQYNRRGGNQPQHF
few | TRBJ2-3 | TRBV2 | TRBD2 | TGTGCCAGCAGTGCAAGAGCGGGGGCCCCTGAGGATACGCAGTATTTT | CASSARAGAPEDTQYF
few | TRBJ2-1 | TRBV12-3/TRBV12-4 | TRBD2 | TGTGCCAGCAGTTTAAGGTATATCGGAGCGGGAGGGCCAGGTAATGAGCAGTTCTTC | CASSLRYIGAGGPGNEQFF
- | TRBJ1-1 | TRBV3-1 | - | TGTGCCAGCAGCCAGCCCGGAGGGGGGGGGACTGAAGCTTTCTTT | CASSQPGGGGTEAFF
many | TRBJ2-1 | TRBV15 | TRBD2 | TGTGCCACCAGGGACATAGCGGGAGACAATGAGCAGTTCTTC | CATRDIAGDNEQFF
- | TRBJ1-2 | TRBV6-5 | - | TGTGCCAGCAGTTCTCTTACTCTTCAAGGGGGCTACACCTTC | CASSSLTLQGGYTF
few | TRBJ2-5 | TRBV25-1 | - | TGTGCCAGCAGTGAATGGGGGACCCGTCAAGAGACCCAGTACTTC | CASSEWGTRQETQYF
- | TRBJ1-2 | TRBV14 | - | TGTGCCAGCAGCCAAGATAGGGGAGTCCCTCTATATGGCTACACCTTC | CASSQDRGVPLYGYTF
many | TRBJ1-5 | TRBV6-2/TRBV6-3 | - | TGTGCCAGCAGCCCTAGACCCAGGGTTAGAGGCAATCAGCCCCAGCATTTT | CASSPRPRVRGNQPQHF
- | TRBJ1-2 | TRBV6-6 | - | TGTGCCAGCAGTTTAGTCTATGGCTACACCTTC | CASSLVYGYTF
- | TRBJ1-2 | TRBV3-1 | - | TGTGCCAGCAGCTTGGACAGCCGCTACACCTTC | CASSLDSRYTF
- | TRBJ1-6 | TRBV12-3/TRBV12-4 | - | TGTGCCAGCACCCGAGAAGGGGGAGTAGGTTCACCCCTCCACTTT | CASTREGGVGSPLHF
many | TRBJ1-1 | TRBV5-1 | - | TGCGCCAGCAGCTTGGATCAGCGCTACACTGAAGCTTTCTTT | CASSLDQRYTEAFF
many | TRBJ2-2 | TRBV2 | - | TGTGCCAGCAGTGGAGGGAACACCGGGGAGCTGTTTTTT | CASSGGNTGELFF
many | TRBJ1-3 | TRBV12-3/TRBV12-4 | - | TGTGCCAGCAGTTTCAAAAGAAACACCATATATTTT | CASSFKRNTIYF
few | TRBJ1-1 | TRBV4-2 | TRBD1 | TGTGCCAGCAGCCAAGATAGGCGGACAGGGACTGAAGCTTTCTTT | CASSQDRRTGTEAFF
many | TRBJ2-1 | TRBV4-1 | TRBD2 | TGCGCCAGCAGCCAAGAAATAGCGGGGGCTTACAATGAGCAGTTCTTC | CASSQEIAGAYNEQFF
- | TRBJ2-3 | TRBV11-2 | - | TGTGCCAGCAGCTTACTCGACTTAGCGACCACAGATACGCAGTATTTT | CASSLLDLATTDTQYF
- | TRBJ2-2 | TRBV19 | - | TGTGCCAGTAGTTCCGGCCGGGGGTACACCGGGGAGCTGTTTTTT | CASSSGRGYTGELFF
few | TRBJ2-6 | TRBV6-6 | - | TGTGCCAGCAGTTATGGGCGGGGCTCTGGGGCCAACGTCCTGACTTTC | CASSYGRGSGANVLTF
many | TRBJ2-7 | TRBV5-1 | - | TGCGCCAGCGCCTCCGGGACGGCCTACGAGCAGTACTTC | CASASGTAYEQYF
few | TRBJ2-3 | TRBV7-9 | TRBD2 | TGTGCCAGCCCGCCCGGGGGAGGGAGAGATACGCAGTATTTT | CASPPGGGRDTQYF
few | TRBJ2-7 | TRBV6-5 | TRBD1 | TGTGCCAGCAGTCCGGGACAGGGGAACCACGAGCAGTACTTC | CASSPGQGNHEQYF
few | TRBJ2-1 | TRBV9 | - | TGTGCCAGCAGCGTAGGAGTGAGGCCCCAGTTCTTC | CASSVGVRPQFF
- | TRBJ1-5 | TRBV7-6 | - | TGTGCCAGCGGGGCAGGGAGGAGTGACAATCAGCCCCAGCATTTT | CASGAGRSDNQPQHF
few | TRBJ2-1 | TRBV30 | - | TGTGCCTGGATGGGGAGCACTGAGCAGTTCTTC | CAWMGSTEQFF
- | TRBJ1-1 | TRBV12-3/TRBV12-4 | - | TGTGCCAGCAGCCCGACTACCTGGTTGAACACTGAAGCTTTCTTT | CASSPTTWLNTEAFF
- | TRBJ1-3 | TRBV12-3/TRBV12-4 | - | TGTGCCAGCAGGTTCGAACCAAGCTCTGGAAACACCATATATTTT | CASRFEPSSGNTIYF
many | TRBJ2-5 | TRBV20-1 | TRBD1 | TGCAGTCTGATCCACAGGGGACAAGAGACCCAGTACTTC | CSLIHRGQETQYF
many | TRBJ2-5 | TRBV7-2 | - | TGTGCCATCACCCTTGTTGAGCTACAGACCCAGTACTTC | CAITLVELQTQYF